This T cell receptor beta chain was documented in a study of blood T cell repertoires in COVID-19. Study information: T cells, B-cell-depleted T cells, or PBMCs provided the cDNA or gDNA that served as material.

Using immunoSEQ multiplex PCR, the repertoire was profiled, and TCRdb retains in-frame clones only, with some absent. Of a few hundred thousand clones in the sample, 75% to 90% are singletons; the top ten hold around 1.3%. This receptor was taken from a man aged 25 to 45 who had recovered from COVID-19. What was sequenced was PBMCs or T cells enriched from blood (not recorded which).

The CDR3 DNA reads as TGTGCCAGCAGTTTATCGGGACAGGGGGCCTACGAGCAGTACTTC. Translated: CASSLSGQGAYEQYF. The chain recombines TRBV6-5 with TRBJ2-7, with 11 bases aligning to TRBD1. This CDR3 region has 15 residues. Germline V gene data show CDR1 as MNHEY and CDR2 as SVGAGI. The V and J ends lost 4 bases and 2 bases, in that order; junction bases with no gene match: 4.